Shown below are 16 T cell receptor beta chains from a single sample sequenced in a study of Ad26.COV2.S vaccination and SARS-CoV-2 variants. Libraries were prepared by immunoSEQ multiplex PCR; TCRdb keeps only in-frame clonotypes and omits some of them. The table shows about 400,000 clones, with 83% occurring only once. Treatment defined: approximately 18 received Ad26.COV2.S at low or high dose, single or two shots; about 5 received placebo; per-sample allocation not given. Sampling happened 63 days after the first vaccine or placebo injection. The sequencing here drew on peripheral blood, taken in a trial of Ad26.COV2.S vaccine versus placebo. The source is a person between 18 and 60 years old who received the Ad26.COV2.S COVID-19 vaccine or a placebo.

Here the CDR3 reads CASRRESRYNEQFF. In DNA, the CDR3 is TGTGCCAGCAGACGGGAGTCGCGCTACAATGAGCAGTTCTTC. The rearrangement uses TRBV27 and TRBJ2-1; D perhaps matches TRBD2 (6 bases). V lost 6 bases, J lost 3 bases, and 12 bases lay in between. Germline CDR1 is MNHEY and CDR2 is SMNVEV (reference sequence). This CDR3 region has 14 residues.

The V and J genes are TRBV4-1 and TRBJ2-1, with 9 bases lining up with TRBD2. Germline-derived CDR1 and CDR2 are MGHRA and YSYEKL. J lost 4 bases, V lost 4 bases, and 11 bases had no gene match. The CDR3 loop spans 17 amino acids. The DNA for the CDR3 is TGCGCCAGCAGCCTGACCAGGGAGCTAGCGGGATACAATGAGCAGTTCTTC. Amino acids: CASSLTRELAGYNEQFF.

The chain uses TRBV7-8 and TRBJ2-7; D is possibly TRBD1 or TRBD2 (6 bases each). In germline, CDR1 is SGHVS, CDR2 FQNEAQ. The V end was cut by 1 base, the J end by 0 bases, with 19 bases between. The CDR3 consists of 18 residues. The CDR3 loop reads CASSLGGAGTRISYEQYF. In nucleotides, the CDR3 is TGTGCCAGCAGCTTAGGGGGGGCCGGGACAAGGATCTCCTACGAGCAGTACTTC.

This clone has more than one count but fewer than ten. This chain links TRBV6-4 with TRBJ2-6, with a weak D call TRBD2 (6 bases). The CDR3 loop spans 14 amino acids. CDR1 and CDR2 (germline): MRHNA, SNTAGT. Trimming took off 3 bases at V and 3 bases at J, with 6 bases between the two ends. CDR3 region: CASSEAGGANVLTF. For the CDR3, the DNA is TGTGCCAGCAGTGAAGCGGGTGGGGCCAACGTCCTGACTTTC.

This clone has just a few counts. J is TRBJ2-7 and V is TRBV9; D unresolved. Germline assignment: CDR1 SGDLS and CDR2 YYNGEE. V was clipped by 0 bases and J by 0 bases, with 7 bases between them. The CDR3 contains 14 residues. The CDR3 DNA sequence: TGTGCCAGCAGCGTAGGCTTTCGCTCCTACGAGCAGTACTTC. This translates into CASSVGFRSYEQYF. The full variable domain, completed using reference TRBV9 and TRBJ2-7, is DSGVTQTPKHLITATGQRVTLRCSPRSGDLSVYWYQQSLDQGLQFLIQYYNGEERAKGNILERFSAQQFPDLHSELNLSSLELGDSALYFCASSVGFRSYEQYFGPGTRLTVT.

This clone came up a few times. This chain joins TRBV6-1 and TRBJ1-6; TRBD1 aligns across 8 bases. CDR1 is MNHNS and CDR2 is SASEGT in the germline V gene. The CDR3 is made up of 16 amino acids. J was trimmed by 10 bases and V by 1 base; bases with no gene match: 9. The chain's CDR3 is CASSEDRGYRGSPLHF. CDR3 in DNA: TGTGCCAGCAGTGAAGACAGGGGGTACAGGGGGTCACCCCTCCACTTT.

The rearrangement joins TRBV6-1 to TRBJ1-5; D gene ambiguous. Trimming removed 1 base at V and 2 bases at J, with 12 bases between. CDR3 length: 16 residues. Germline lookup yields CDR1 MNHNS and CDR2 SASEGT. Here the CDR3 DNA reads TGTGCCAGCAGTGAAGTGCCGGGTCTGGGCAATCAGCCCCAGCATTTT. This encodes CASSEVPGLGNQPQHF.

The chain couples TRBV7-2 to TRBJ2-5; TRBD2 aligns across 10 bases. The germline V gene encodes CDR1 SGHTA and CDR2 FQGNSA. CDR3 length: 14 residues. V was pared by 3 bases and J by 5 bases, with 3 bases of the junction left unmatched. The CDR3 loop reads CASSFQRGGETQYF. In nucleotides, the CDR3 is TGTGCCAGCAGCTTTCAGCGGGGGGGCGAGACCCAGTACTTC.

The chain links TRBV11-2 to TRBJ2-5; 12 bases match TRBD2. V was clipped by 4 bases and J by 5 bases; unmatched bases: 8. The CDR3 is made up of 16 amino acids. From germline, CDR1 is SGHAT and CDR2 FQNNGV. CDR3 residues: CASSSFLAGGQETQYF. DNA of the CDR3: TGTGCCAGCAGCTCTTTCCTAGCGGGAGGGCAGGAGACCCAGTACTTC.

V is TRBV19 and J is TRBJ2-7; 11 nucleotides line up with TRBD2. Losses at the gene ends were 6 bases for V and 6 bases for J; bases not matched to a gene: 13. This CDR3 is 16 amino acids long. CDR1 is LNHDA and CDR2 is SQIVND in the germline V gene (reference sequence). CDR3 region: CASSRLAGRVLSEQYF. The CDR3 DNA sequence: TGTGCCAGTAGCAGACTAGCGGGAAGGGTCTTAAGCGAGCAGTACTTC.

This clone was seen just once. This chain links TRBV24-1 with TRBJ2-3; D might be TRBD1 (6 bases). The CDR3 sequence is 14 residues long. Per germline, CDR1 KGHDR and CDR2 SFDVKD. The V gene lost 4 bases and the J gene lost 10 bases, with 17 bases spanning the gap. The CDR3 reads CATSDSPPGHSQYF. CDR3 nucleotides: TGTGCCACCAGTGACTCTCCCCCGGGACATTCGCAGTATTTT.

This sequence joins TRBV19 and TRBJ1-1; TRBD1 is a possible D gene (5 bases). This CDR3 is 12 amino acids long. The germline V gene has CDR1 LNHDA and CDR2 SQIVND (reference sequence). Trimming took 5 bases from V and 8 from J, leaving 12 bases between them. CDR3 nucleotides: TGTGCCAGTAGTGCGTTATGGGGGGAAGCTTTCTTT. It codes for CASSALWGEAFF.

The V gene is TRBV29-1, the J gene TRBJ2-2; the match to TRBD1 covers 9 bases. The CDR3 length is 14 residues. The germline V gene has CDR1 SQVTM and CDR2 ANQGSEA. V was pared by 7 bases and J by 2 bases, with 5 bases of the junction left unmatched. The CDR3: CSAWTGANTGELFF. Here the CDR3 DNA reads TGCAGCGCCTGGACAGGGGCTAACACCGGGGAGCTGTTTTTT.

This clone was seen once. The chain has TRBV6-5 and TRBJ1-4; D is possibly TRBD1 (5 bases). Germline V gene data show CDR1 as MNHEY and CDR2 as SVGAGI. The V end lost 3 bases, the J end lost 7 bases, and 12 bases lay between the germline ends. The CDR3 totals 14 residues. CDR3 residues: CASSYIGGGEKLFF. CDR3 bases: TGTGCCAGCAGTTATATCGGGGGGGGTGAAAAACTGTTTTTT.

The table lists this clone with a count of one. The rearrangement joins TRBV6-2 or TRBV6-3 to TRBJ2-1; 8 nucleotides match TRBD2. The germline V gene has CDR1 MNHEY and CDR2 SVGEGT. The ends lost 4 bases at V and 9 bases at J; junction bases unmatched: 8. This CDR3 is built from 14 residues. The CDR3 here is CASSFRTSRGEQFF. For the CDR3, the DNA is TGTGCCAGCAGTTTCAGGACTAGCCGGGGTGAGCAGTTCTTC.

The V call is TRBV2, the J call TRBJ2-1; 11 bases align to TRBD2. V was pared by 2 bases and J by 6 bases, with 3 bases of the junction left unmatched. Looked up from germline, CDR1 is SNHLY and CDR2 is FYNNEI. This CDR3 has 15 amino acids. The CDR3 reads CASSERLAGGNEQFF. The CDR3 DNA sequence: TGTGCCAGCAGTGAACGGCTAGCGGGAGGCAATGAGCAGTTCTTC.